These T cell receptor beta chains were read from a single sample in a study of blood T cells in healthy people across ages. TCRdb re-derived calls from the 5' RACE reads in MiXCR, one entry per CDR3 protein. The sample gives over 950,000 distinct CDR3 sequences, roughly two fifths of which show up once; about an eighth is in the top ten. The source material was blood. The receptors were sampled from a man younger than 30 in good health. Both conserved end residues are trimmed from each CDR3.

J gene: TRBJ2-3; V gene: TRBV13; CDR3 protein: ASSHGPAPDTQY
J gene: TRBJ2-7; V gene: TRBV21-1; CDR3 protein: ASSKGGFGEQY
J gene: TRBJ2-7; V gene: TRBV9; CDR3 protein: VSSGQGKSEQY
J gene: TRBJ1-2; V gene: TRBV14; CDR3 protein: ASSQEKSTLDRTYT
J gene: TRBJ2-5; V gene: TRBV2; CDR3 protein: ASSEIAIETQETQY
J gene: TRBJ2-3; V gene: TRBV12-3/TRBV12-4; CDR3 protein: ASSRASYTQY
J gene: TRBJ1-2; V gene: TRBV12-3/TRBV12-4; CDR3 protein: ASGAEGSGYT
J gene: TRBJ2-5; V gene: TRBV4-3; CDR3 protein: ASSQKGSQETQY
J gene: TRBJ2-3; V gene: TRBV6-5; CDR3 protein: ASSYLTSGGTDTQY
J gene: TRBJ1-3; V gene: TRBV7-2; CDR3 protein: ASSLAPPGDFGNTIY
J gene: TRBJ2-3; V gene: TRBV20-1; CDR3 protein: SSGLADPDTQY
J gene: TRBJ2-3; V gene: TRBV19; CDR3 protein: ASSIEQGAMQY
J gene: TRBJ1-1; V gene: TRBV27; CDR3 protein: ASSSPAPTTSQEGRPAGTEAF
J gene: TRBJ2-3; V gene: TRBV7-2; CDR3 protein: ASSRPTGDTQY
J gene: TRBJ1-1; V gene: TRBV2; CDR3 protein: ASMGGGTEAF
J gene: TRBJ1-3; V gene: TRBV4-1; CDR3 protein: ASSLQLQRFSGNTIY
J gene: TRBJ1-1; V gene: TRBV20-1; CDR3 protein: SGSRTANTEAF
J gene: TRBJ2-3; V gene: TRBV28; CDR3 protein: ASSHSKHATGGTTDTQY
J gene: TRBJ2-1; V gene: TRBV11-2; CDR3 protein: ASSRVAGGFYNEQF
J gene: TRBJ1-5; V gene: TRBV6-2/TRBV6-3; CDR3 protein: ASTRDRVDNQPQH
J gene: TRBJ2-7; V gene: TRBV7-9; CDR3 protein: ASSFLAGNNNEQY
J gene: TRBJ1-2; V gene: TRBV7-2; CDR3 protein: ASSSQGQSYGYT
J gene: TRBJ1-1; V gene: TRBV27; CDR3 protein: ASSLEGTVTGAF
J gene: TRBJ2-3; V gene: TRBV9; CDR3 protein: ASSVAVSTDTQY
J gene: TRBJ1-4; V gene: TRBV21-1; CDR3 protein: ASSYRQANEKLF
J gene: TRBJ2-3; V gene: TRBV5-1; CDR3 protein: ASSPAVGAKTDTQY
J gene: TRBJ1-5; V gene: TRBV27; CDR3 protein: ASSPRTGGHNQPQH
J gene: TRBJ1-4; V gene: TRBV4-2; CDR3 protein: ASSQGYSDSPNEKLF
J gene: TRBJ2-5; V gene: TRBV6-2/TRBV6-3; CDR3 protein: ASRRLAGGPNEQY
J gene: TRBJ1-2; V gene: TRBV20-1; CDR3 protein: SARIVGLHGYT
J gene: TRBJ2-2; V gene: TRBV29-1; CDR3 protein: SVRPIDQGARTGELF
J gene: TRBJ1-1; V gene: TRBV12-3/TRBV12-4; CDR3 protein: ASTPSLGVNTEAF
J gene: TRBJ1-1; V gene: TRBV29-1; CDR3 protein: SARGVGGTEAF
J gene: TRBJ1-1; V gene: TRBV29-1; CDR3 protein: SVGSVSNTEAF
J gene: TRBJ1-2; V gene: TRBV5-1; CDR3 protein: ASSPGEWGYT
J gene: TRBJ1-1; V gene: TRBV6-2/TRBV6-3; CDR3 protein: ASNPPRDNSFAKRGTEAF
J gene: TRBJ2-1; V gene: TRBV7-8; CDR3 protein: ASKAGPLQYNEQF
J gene: TRBJ1-2; V gene: TRBV28; CDR3 protein: ASSSPMGRIHYGYT
J gene: TRBJ1-2; V gene: TRBV24-1; CDR3 protein: ATSDWGSAYGYT
J gene: TRBJ2-6; V gene: TRBV7-8; CDR3 protein: ASSRTGGSGANVLT
J gene: TRBJ1-4; V gene: TRBV4-3; CDR3 protein: ASSRTGAGSEKLF
J gene: TRBJ2-5; V gene: TRBV7-2; CDR3 protein: ASSLTPGQGQETQY
J gene: TRBJ1-1; V gene: TRBV5-5; CDR3 protein: ASSSPMGNTEAF
J gene: TRBJ2-1; V gene: TRBV3-1; CDR3 protein: ASSSTILYNEQF
J gene: TRBJ1-4; V gene: TRBV20-1; CDR3 protein: SAREGPVRGEKLF
J gene: TRBJ1-1; V gene: TRBV4-2; CDR3 protein: ASSQEKGTGEAF
J gene: TRBJ2-7; V gene: TRBV20-1; CDR3 protein: SARPGQLSYEQY
J gene: TRBJ2-3; V gene: TRBV20-1; CDR3 protein: SARVPGVGGDTQY
J gene: TRBJ1-2; V gene: TRBV15; CDR3 protein: ATSRDAMTGLSYGYT
J gene: TRBJ1-1; V gene: TRBV7-8; CDR3 protein: ASSRSRAGNTEAF
J gene: TRBJ2-3; V gene: TRBV2; CDR3 protein: ASRRLHTDTQY
J gene: TRBJ1-6; V gene: TRBV6-2/TRBV6-3; CDR3 protein: ASSYSRQKNSPLH
J gene: TRBJ1-2; V gene: TRBV12-3/TRBV12-4; CDR3 protein: ASRELGRSIYGYT
J gene: TRBJ2-7; V gene: TRBV27; CDR3 protein: ASSFSAVPQY